This T cell receptor beta chain was observed in a study of cytomegalovirus exposure and HLA in healthy donors. Study results and caveats: A later analysis found common viral pathogens apparently linked to several of the most significant clusters. Reports credit the classifier with highly specific, highly sensitive diagnosis of cytomegalovirus status. Three CMV-associated chains proved CMV antigen-specific in vitro. The investigators catalogued 160 or so TCR beta chains as cytomegalovirus-associated.

The CDR3 loop spans 17 amino acids. V was pared by 5 bases and J by 5 bases, with 16 bases of the junction left unmatched. Germline loops: CDR1 SGHAT, CDR2 FQNNGV. The primer mix had 60 Vbeta and 13 Jbeta primers. Sequencing used immunoSEQ multiplex PCR; TCRdb keeps in-frame clones, though not all of them. The sample records about 150,000 clones, roughly 62% being singletons. On this clone: Its antigen remains unknown.

Sequencing was done on a sample of PBMCs. The receptor was isolated from a male donor in good health and CMV-seronegative. The chain couples TRBV11-2 to TRBJ2-3; 7 positions match TRBD2. CDR3 region: CASSPVRAGGGVDTQYF. The CDR3 DNA is TGTGCCAGCAGCCCCGTACGAGCTGGCGGGGGTGTAGATACGCAGTATTTT.